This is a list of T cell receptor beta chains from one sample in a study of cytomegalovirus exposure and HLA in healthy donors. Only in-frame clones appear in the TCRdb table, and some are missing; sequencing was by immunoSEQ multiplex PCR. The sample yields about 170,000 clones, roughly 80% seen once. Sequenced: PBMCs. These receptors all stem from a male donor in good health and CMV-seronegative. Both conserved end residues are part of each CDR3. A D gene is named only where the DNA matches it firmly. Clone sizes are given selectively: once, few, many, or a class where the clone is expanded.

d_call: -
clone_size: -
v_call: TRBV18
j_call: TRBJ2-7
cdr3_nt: TGTGCCAGCTCACCGGGCCACTACGAGCAGTACTTC
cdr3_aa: CASSPGHYEQYF

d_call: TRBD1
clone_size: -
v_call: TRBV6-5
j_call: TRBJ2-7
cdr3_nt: TGTGCCAGCAGCTACAGGGGGCATGGGTACGAGCAGTACTTC
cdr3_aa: CASSYRGHGYEQYF

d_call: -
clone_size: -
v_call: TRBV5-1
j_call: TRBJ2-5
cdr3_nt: TGCGCCAGCAGCTTGGCCCAGAGGGGGGGCCAAGAGACCCAGTACTTC
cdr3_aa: CASSLAQRGGQETQYF

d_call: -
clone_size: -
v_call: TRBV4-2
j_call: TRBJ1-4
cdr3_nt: TGTGCCAGCAGCCAAGAGGGCAGGTTGAATGAAAAACTGTTTTTT
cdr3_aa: CASSQEGRLNEKLFF

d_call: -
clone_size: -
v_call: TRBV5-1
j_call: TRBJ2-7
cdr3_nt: TGCGCCAGCAGCTTTGAGGGTAGCTCCTACGAGCAGTACTTC
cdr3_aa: CASSFEGSSYEQYF

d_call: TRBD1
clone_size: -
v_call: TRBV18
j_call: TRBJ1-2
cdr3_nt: TGTGCCAGCTCACCAGCCGGGACAGGGGGCGCGTACTATGGCTACACCTTC
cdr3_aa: CASSPAGTGGAYYGYTF

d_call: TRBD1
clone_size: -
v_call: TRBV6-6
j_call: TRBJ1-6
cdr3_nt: TGTGCCAGCAGTCGGGACAGGGGGGGATATAATTCACCCCTCCACTTT
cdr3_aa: CASSRDRGGYNSPLHF

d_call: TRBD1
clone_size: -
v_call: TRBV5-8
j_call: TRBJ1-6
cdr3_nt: TGTGCCAGCAGCTTGGAGACAGGGTGGCATTCACCCCTCCACTTT
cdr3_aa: CASSLETGWHSPLHF

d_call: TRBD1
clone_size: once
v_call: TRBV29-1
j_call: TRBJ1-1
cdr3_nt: TGCAGCGTCGGACAGGGTGTGAACACTGAAGCTTTCTTT
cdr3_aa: CSVGQGVNTEAFF

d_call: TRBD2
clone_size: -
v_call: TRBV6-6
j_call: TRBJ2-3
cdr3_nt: TGTGCCAGCAGTTACTCAAGCGGGGATGTAAATACGCAGTATTTT
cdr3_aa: CASSYSSGDVNTQYF

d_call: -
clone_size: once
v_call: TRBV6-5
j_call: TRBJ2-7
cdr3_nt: TGTGCTGTCGGGCGGGTGCACGAGCAGTACTTC
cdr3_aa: CAVGRVHEQYF

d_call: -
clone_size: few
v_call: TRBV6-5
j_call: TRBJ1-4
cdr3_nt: TGTGCCAGCAGAACGAGGGGGAATGAAAAACTGTTTTTT
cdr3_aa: CASRTRGNEKLFF

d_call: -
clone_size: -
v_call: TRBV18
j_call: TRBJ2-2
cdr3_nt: TGTGCCAGCTCACCGGACAGCGTCCCACTGAACACCGGGGAGCTGTTTTTT
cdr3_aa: CASSPDSVPLNTGELFF

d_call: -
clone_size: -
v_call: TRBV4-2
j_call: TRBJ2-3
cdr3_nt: TGTGCCAGCAGCCAAGCTGGCACAGATACGCAGTATTTT
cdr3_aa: CASSQAGTDTQYF

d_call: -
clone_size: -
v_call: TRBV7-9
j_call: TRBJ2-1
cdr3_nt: TGTGCCAGCAGCTTTTACAGAACAATTAGCTACAATGAGCAGTTCTTC
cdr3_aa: CASSFYRTISYNEQFF

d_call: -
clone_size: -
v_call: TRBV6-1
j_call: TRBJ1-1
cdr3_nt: TGTGCCAGCGGGGAACTGGGGACTAGCACTGAAGCTTTCTTT
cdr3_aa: CASGELGTSTEAFF

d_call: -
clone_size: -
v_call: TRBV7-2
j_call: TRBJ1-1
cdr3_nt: TGTGCCAGCAGCCCGATCGGGGCTGAAGCTTTCTTT
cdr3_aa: CASSPIGAEAFF

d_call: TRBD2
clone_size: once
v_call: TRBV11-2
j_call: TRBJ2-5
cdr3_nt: TGTGCCAGCAGCTTACTAGCGGGGGGCAGGGAGACCCAGTACTTC
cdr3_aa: CASSLLAGGRETQYF

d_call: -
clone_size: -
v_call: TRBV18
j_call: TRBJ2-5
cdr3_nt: TGTGCCAGCTCACCCCAGGGTCGTGAGACCCAGTACTTC
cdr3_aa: CASSPQGRETQYF

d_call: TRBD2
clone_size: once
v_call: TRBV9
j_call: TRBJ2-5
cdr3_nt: TGTGCCAGCAGCCCTGGACTAGCTGCAGGAGAGACCCAGTACTTC
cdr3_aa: CASSPGLAAGETQYF

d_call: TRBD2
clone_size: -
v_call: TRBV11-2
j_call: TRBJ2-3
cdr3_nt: TGTGCCAGCAGCGCACAACTAGCGGCCGGCACAGATACGCAGTATTTT
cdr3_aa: CASSAQLAAGTDTQYF

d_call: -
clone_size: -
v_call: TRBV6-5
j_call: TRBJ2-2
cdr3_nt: TGTGCCAGCAGTGCTTTACAGGGTACCTCCGGGGAGCTGTTTTTT
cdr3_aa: CASSALQGTSGELFF